The 8 T cell receptor beta chains reported below all come from one sample, sequenced in a study of Ad26.COV2.S vaccination and SARS-CoV-2 variants. Treatment meaning: 15 to 20 received Ad26.COV2.S at low or high dose, single or two shots; 5 received placebo; per-sample allocation not given. Sampling happened 63 days after the first vaccine or placebo injection. Profiled with immunoSEQ multiplex PCR; TCRdb holds only in-frame clones, not every one. Here the sample spans approximately 410,000 clones, around 89% being singletons. The specimen comprised peripheral blood, sampled in a trial of Ad26.COV2.S vaccine versus placebo. All receptors come from a person aged 18-60 years who received the Ad26.COV2.S COVID-19 vaccine or a placebo.

The CDR3 is CAWSVQGLEPQHF. The CDR3 DNA sequence: TGTGCCTGGAGTGTGCAAGGTCTAGAGCCCCAGCATTTT. The V and J genes are TRBV30 and TRBJ1-5; no clear D gene. Germline CDR1 GTSNPN, CDR2 SVGIG (reference sequence). V dropped 0 bases and J dropped 8 bases, with 11 bases sitting between them. The length of the CDR3 is 13 residues.

The V gene is TRBV9, the J gene TRBJ1-1, with no clear D. The CDR3 runs 13 residues. From germline, CDR1 is SGDLS and CDR2 YYNGEE. Trimming took off 5 bases at V and 2 bases at J, with 10 bases between the two ends. CDR3 bases: TGTGCCAGCAGTGTACTGGAAAACACTGAAGCTTTCTTT. It is translated as CASSVLENTEAFF. Looking up the rest from reference TRBV9 and TRBJ1-1 gives the full variable domain: DSGVTQTPKHLITATGQRVTLRCSPRSGDLSVYWYQQSLDQGLQFLIQYYNGEERAKGNILERFSAQQFPDLHSELNLSSLELGDSALYFCASSVLENTEAFFGQGTRLTVV.

The chain uses TRBV5-1 and TRBJ1-1; D is unresolved. The V gene's germline CDR1 is SGHRS and CDR2 YFSETQ. The CDR3 runs 14 residues. V was clipped by 0 bases and J by 4 bases, with 10 bases between them. CDR3 bases: TGCGCCAGCAGCTTGGCTTCCTTGGGCACTGAAGCTTTCTTT. Protein product: CASSLASLGTEAFF.

The V call is TRBV29-1, the J call TRBJ1-1; unclear D gene. Germline assignment: CDR1 SQVTM and CDR2 ANQGSEA. The length of the CDR3 is 11 residues. The ends were cut back, 3 bases at V and 3 bases at J, with 5 bases in the middle. CDR3 bases: TGCAGCGTTGATGGGGACACTGAAGCTTTCTTT. Translated, it gives CSVDGDTEAFF.

The V gene is TRBV15, the J gene TRBJ1-5; D is possibly TRBD1 (5 bases). Trimming cost V 0 bases and J 1 base, with 7 bases left between them. This CDR3 has 15 amino acids. Germline CDR1 LNHNV, CDR2 YYDKDF (reference sequence). For the CDR3, the DNA is TGTGCCACCAGCAGAGACGGGGACAGCAATCAGCCCCAGCATTTT. Protein: CATSRDGDSNQPQHF.

This CDR3 is CASSIGTILSQPQHF. The CDR3 DNA sequence: TGTGCCAGTAGTATAGGTACGATCTTGAGTCAGCCCCAGCATTTT. V is TRBV19 and J is TRBJ1-5; D gene uncertain. The germline CDR1 and CDR2 sequences are LNHDA and SQIVND (reference sequence). The CDR3 spans 15 residues. V was clipped by 1 base and J by 6 bases, with 13 bases between them. Using reference TRBV19 and TRBJ1-5 for the parts outside the CDR3, the full variable domain is DGGITQSPKYLFRKEGQNVTLSCEQNLNHDAMYWYRQDPGQGLRLIYYSQIVNDFQKGDIAEGYSVSREKKESFPLTVTSAQKNPTAFYLCASSIGTILSQPQHFGDGTRLSIL.

For the CDR3, the DNA is TGCGCCAGCAGCCAAGAATTAACAGATACGCAGTATTTT. Protein sequence: CASSQELTDTQYF. The V and J genes are TRBV4-3 and TRBJ2-3; D is unclear. Germline CDR1 and CDR2: LGHNA and YSLEER. V shed 0 bases and J shed 3 bases, with 4 bases lying between them. The CDR3 spans 13 residues.

The chain links TRBV29-1 to TRBJ2-3; either TRBD1 or TRBD2 may fit D (5 bases each). Looked up from germline, CDR1 is SQVTM and CDR2 is ANQGSEA. V dropped 4 bases and J dropped 5 bases, with 13 bases sitting between them. The CDR3 is made up of 13 amino acids. The CDR3 DNA sequence: TGCAGCGTTGCCGGGGTTCAGGGAGATACGCAGTATTTT. Translating it yields CSVAGVQGDTQYF.